Below, 27 T cell receptor beta chains from the same sample are listed, as sequenced in a study of blood T cell repertoires in COVID-19. Data came from immunoSEQ multiplex PCR; TCRdb stores just in-frame clones and leaves some out. Here the sample spans some 150,000 clones, 87% being singletons. Sequenced material: peripheral blood. These TCRs come from a woman in her fifties or sixties with active or convalescent COVID-19.

The chain couples TRBV5-5 to TRBJ1-5; D is uncertain. V was cut by 0 bases and J by 8 bases, with 9 bases left in between. Germline loops: CDR1 SGHKS, CDR2 YYEKEE (reference sequence). This CDR3 comprises 13 residues. The CDR3 sequence is CASSLDGVEPQHF. The CDR3 DNA follows: TGTGCCAGCAGCTTGGACGGAGTGGAGCCCCAGCATTTT. Full variable domain (missing parts from reference TRBV5-5 and TRBJ1-5): DAGVTQSPTHLIKTRGQQVTLRCSPISGHKSVSWYQQVLGQGPQFIFQYYEKEERGRGNFPDRFSARQFPNYSSELNVNALLLGDSALYLCASSLDGVEPQHFGDGTRLSIL.

This rearrangement joins TRBV7-9 to TRBJ2-5, with 11 bases that match TRBD2. Per the germline V gene, CDR1 is SEHNR and CDR2 is FQNEAQ (reference sequence). This CDR3 contains 18 residues. V was pared by 5 bases and J by 4 bases, with 15 bases of the junction left unmatched. The DNA of the CDR3 is TGTGCCAGCAGCGGGACCCCGGGACTAGCGGTGGGCCGAGAGACCCAGTACTTC. It yields the protein CASSGTPGLAVGRETQYF.

In this sample, this clone turned up a few times. Distinct nucleotide sequences in the sample also encode this CDR3. The genes are TRBV18 and TRBJ1-1; 7 nucleotides align to TRBD1. The V and J ends lost 3 bases and 1 base, in that order; junction bases with no gene match: 2. Germline CDR1 KGHSH, CDR2 LQKENI. CDR3 size: 14 residues. CDR3 residues: CASSPQGGNTEAFF. The DNA for the CDR3 is TGTGCCAGCTCACCCCAGGGGGGGAACACTGAAGCTTTCTTT.

The chain carries TRBV19 and TRBJ2-3; 7 bases fit TRBD1. CDR3 size: 15 residues. Germline assignment: CDR1 LNHDA and CDR2 SQIVND (reference sequence). V was clipped by 3 bases and J by 6 bases; unmatched bases: 9. CDR3 region: CASSMRGQRGDTQYF. CDR3 nucleotide sequence: TGTGCCAGTAGTATGAGGGGACAGAGGGGGGATACGCAGTATTTT.

CDR3: CASTQEGGRTEAFF. The CDR3, as DNA: TGTGCCAGCACTCAAGAAGGGGGAAGGACTGAAGCTTTCTTT. V is TRBV6-5 and J is TRBJ1-1, with D maybe TRBD1 (6 bases). Germline V lookup: CDR1 MNHEY, CDR2 SVGAGI. V was clipped by 7 bases and J by 5 bases, with 17 bases between them. This CDR3 region has 14 residues.

The V and J genes are TRBV19 and TRBJ1-2, with no clear D. The CDR3 consists of 11 residues. Trimming took off 8 bases at V and 9 bases at J, with 13 bases between the two ends. Germline assignment: CDR1 LNHDA and CDR2 SQIVND (reference sequence). CDR3 in amino acids: CASQAGSRYTF. CDR3 DNA: TGTGCCAGTCAAGCAGGCAGCCGCTACACCTTC.

The chain carries TRBV3-1 (or the pseudogene TRBV3-2) and TRBJ2-7; the match to TRBD1 covers 7 bases. CDR1 is LGHDT, CDR2 YNNKEL, per germline (reference sequence). Trimming took 0 bases from V and 12 from J; bases not matched to a gene: 8. The length of the CDR3 is 13 residues. Written as DNA, the CDR3 is TGTGCCAGCAGCCAAGATCGGAAACAGGGGCCGTACTTC. This encodes CASSQDRKQGPYF.

The V gene is TRBV19, the J gene TRBJ2-1; 9 nucleotides agree with TRBD1. This CDR3 has 16 residues. Unmatched junction bases numbered 12, after V lost 5 bases and J lost 7 bases. The germline V gene encodes CDR1 LNHDA and CDR2 SQIVND (reference sequence). CDR3 DNA: TGTGCCAGTAGTCCCCCGGGACAGGGAACTACAAATGAGCAGTTCTTC. Translated, it gives CASSPPGQGTTNEQFF.

CDR3 sequence reads: CASSQDLGLAGGGAKNIQYF. As DNA, the CDR3 is TGTGCCAGCAGCCAAGATCTTGGACTAGCGGGGGGAGGGGCCAAAAACATTCAGTACTTC. The chain couples TRBV3-1 (or the pseudogene TRBV3-2) to TRBJ2-4; 14 bases fit TRBD2. V was pared by 0 bases and J by 1 base, with 8 bases of the junction left unmatched. Per the germline V gene, CDR1 is LGHDT and CDR2 is YNNKEL (reference sequence). The CDR3 totals 20 residues.

The V gene is TRBV6-5, the J gene TRBJ1-2, with a weak D call TRBD1 (5 bases). The germline gives CDR1 MNHEY, CDR2 SVGAGI. This CDR3 has 15 amino acids. Trimming took 6 bases from V and 7 from J, leaving 21 bases between them. This chain's CDR3 is CASSSDSLATLGYTF. As DNA, the CDR3 is TGTGCCAGCAGCTCCGACAGCCTAGCGACTCTTGGCTACACCTTC.

The chain is built from TRBV4-3 and TRBJ1-2, with D uncertain. This CDR3 is built from 15 residues. Trimming shortened V by 0 bases and J by 1 base, and 9 bases separated the two germline ends. Germline CDR1 is LGHNA and CDR2 is YSLEER. CDR3 bases: TGCGCCAGCAGCCAAGACACTGCCTTTAACTATGGCTACACCTTC. Translated, it gives CASSQDTAFNYGYTF.

This chain uses TRBV4-2 with TRBJ2-1; the match to TRBD2 covers 8 bases. Germline V gene data show CDR1 as LGHNA and CDR2 as YNFKEQ. V lost 0 bases to trimming and J lost 7 bases; unmatched junction nucleotides: 5. CDR3 length equals 15 residues. The CDR3 region is CASSQDAGLGNEQFF. Written as DNA, the CDR3 is TGTGCCAGCAGCCAAGATGCGGGACTAGGGAATGAGCAGTTCTTC.

Concerning this clone itself: At one end, the junction sequence differs from germline, possibly due to a read error. Additional DNA sequences in this sample encode the identical CDR3. The chain carries TRBV18 and TRBJ1-1; TRBD1 aligns across 9 bases. The CDR3 length is 14 residues. Per germline, CDR1 KGHSH and CDR2 LQKENI. This chain's CDR3 is CASSPQGANTEAFF. In DNA, the CDR3 is TGTGCCAGCTCGCCACAGGGGGCGAACACTGAAGCTTTCTTT.

This clone was found a few times. The chain combines TRBV11-2 with TRBJ2-2; 7 nucleotides match TRBD1. V lost 5 bases to trimming and J lost 6 bases; unmatched junction nucleotides: 3. In germline, CDR1 is SGHAT, CDR2 FQNNGV. The CDR3 runs 13 residues. CDR3 amino acids: CASSEGQAGELFF. CDR3 coding DNA: TGTGCCAGCAGCGAAGGACAGGCCGGGGAGCTGTTTTTT.

J is TRBJ2-2 and V is TRBV13, with 12 bases matching TRBD2. Looked up from germline, CDR1 is PRHDT and CDR2 is FYEKMQ (reference sequence). V lost 6 bases to trimming and J lost 4 bases; unmatched junction nucleotides: 6. The CDR3 sequence is 16 residues long. The CDR3 here is CASRYPSGGATGELFF. The CDR3 bases are TGTGCCAGCAGGTACCCTAGCGGGGGGGCCACCGGGGAGCTGTTTTTT.

The V gene is TRBV12-5, the J gene TRBJ2-3; perhaps TRBD2 as D (7 bases). The ends were cut back, 3 bases at V and 4 bases at J, with 17 bases in the middle. Germline V lookup: CDR1 LGHNT, CDR2 FRNRAP. The CDR3 consists of 16 residues. The chain's CDR3 is CASGFDGGLESDTQYF. The CDR3 region has the DNA TGTGCTAGTGGTTTCGACGGGGGGCTAGAGTCAGATACGCAGTATTTT.

The V call is TRBV5-4, the J call TRBJ1-3; D is ambiguous. Germline CDR1 SGHNT, CDR2 YYREEE (reference sequence). Between the trimmed V and J ends, which lost 2 bases and 4 bases, there was a span of 10 bases. The CDR3 is 14 residues long. In nucleotides, the CDR3 is TGTGCCAGCAGCTTAATTGAGGTCGGAAACACCATATATTTT. Encoded protein: CASSLIEVGNTIYF.

This chain uses TRBV12-3 or TRBV12-4 with TRBJ2-7; possibly TRBD2 for D (6 bases). Trimming pared 6 bases from V and 6 bases from J, leaving 15 bases between. CDR3 length equals 13 residues. CDR3 amino acids: CASSPNPGGEQYF. CDR3 nucleotides: TGTGCCAGCAGCCCTAATCCCGGGGGCGAGCAGTACTTC.

This rearrangement joins TRBV11-3 to TRBJ2-2, with a weak D call TRBD2 (7 bases). V lost 5 bases, J lost 4 bases, and 14 bases lay in between. CDR3 length: 15 residues. Germline values: CDR1 SGHNT, CDR2 YENEEA. CDR3 protein: CASSHERGGTGELFF. DNA of the CDR3: TGTGCCAGCAGCCATGAGAGGGGGGGCACCGGGGAGCTGTTTTTT.

This clone appeared many times. The chain couples TRBV2 to TRBJ1-5; TRBD1 is a possible D gene (5 bases). V was pared by 8 bases and J by 4 bases, with 15 bases between. Germline CDR1 and CDR2: SNHLY and FYNNEI. This CDR3 comprises 14 residues. This chain's CDR3 is CASRGAGGNQPQHF. CDR3 coding DNA: TGTGCCAGCCGTGGGGCGGGGGGGAATCAGCCCCAGCATTTT.

V usage is TRBV28 and J usage is TRBJ1-5; weak D call: TRBD1 (6 bases). The germline V and J ends were trimmed by 2 bases and 6 bases, with 11 bases remaining between them. This CDR3 has 14 amino acids. Germline CDR1 reads MDHEN; CDR2 reads SYDVKM. This CDR3 reads CASSLGGAGQPQHF. CDR3 coding DNA: TGTGCCAGCAGTTTAGGGGGGGCAGGTCAGCCCCAGCATTTT.

V usage is TRBV7-2 and J usage is TRBJ1-1; TRBD1 matches at 7 bases. The junction had 10 bases not matched to a gene; V was cut back by 4 bases and J by 5 bases. The CDR3 has 15 amino acids. The germline V gene encodes CDR1 SGHTA and CDR2 FQGNSA. CDR3 region: CASSSTGQPLTEAFF. The CDR3 DNA is TGTGCCAGCAGCTCGACGGGACAGCCGTTGACTGAAGCTTTCTTT.

The V and J genes are TRBV19 and TRBJ2-3; the D gene is possibly TRBD2 (7 bases). The CDR3 is made up of 15 amino acids. V was pared by 4 bases and J by 5 bases, with 16 bases between. From germline, CDR1 is LNHDA and CDR2 SQIVND (reference sequence). The CDR3: CASSNGGRFRDTQYF. The CDR3 DNA reads TGTGCCAGTAGTAACGGGGGGCGCTTCAGAGATACGCAGTATTTT.

The chain carries TRBV5-6 and TRBJ1-5; tentative D call: TRBD1 (5 bases). Trimming left V 2 bases short and J 3 bases short, with 9 bases between. The CDR3 is 14 amino acids. CDR1 is SGHDT and CDR2 is YYEEEE in the germline V gene. The CDR3: CASSFGGYNQPQHF. The CDR3 DNA reads as TGTGCCAGCAGCTTCGGGGGGTACAATCAGCCCCAGCATTTT. The full variable domain, rest sourced from reference TRBV5-6 and TRBJ1-5, is DAGVTQSPTHLIKTRGQQVTLRCSPKSGHDTVSWYQQALGQGPQFIFQYYEEEERQRGNFPDRFSGHQFPNYSSELNVNALLLGDSALYLCASSFGGYNQPQHFGDGTRLSIL.

The chain couples TRBV6-9 to TRBJ1-1; D may be TRBD1 (6 bases). In germline, CDR1 is MNHGY, CDR2 SVAAGI. This CDR3 has 13 residues. Trimming stripped 6 bases from V and 1 base from J, with 9 bases between. The chain's CDR3 is CASRGTRNTEAFF. The DNA for the CDR3 is TGTGCCAGCAGGGGGACAAGGAACACTGAAGCTTTCTTT.

CDR3 loop: CASSLVVVSGRGNQPQHF. The CDR3 DNA is TGTGCCAGCAGCTTGGTAGTGGTGTCTGGGAGGGGAAATCAGCCCCAGCATTTT. V gene TRBV5-5 combines with J gene TRBJ1-5, with a tentative D call TRBD1 (5 bases). The CDR3 totals 18 residues. Between the trimmed V and J ends, which lost 0 bases and 4 bases, there was a span of 20 bases. CDR1 SGHKS and CDR2 YYEKEE come from the germline V gene (reference sequence).

This chain connects TRBV6-5 to TRBJ1-2, with 11 nucleotides matching TRBD1. J lost 5 bases, V lost 2 bases, and 4 bases had no gene match. CDR1 and CDR2 (germline): MNHEY, SVGAGI. The CDR3 contains 15 residues. The CDR3 sequence is CASSYAGQGAYGYTF. The CDR3 DNA reads TGTGCCAGCAGTTACGCCGGACAGGGGGCTTATGGCTACACCTTC.